This T cell receptor (beta chain) was recorded in a study of cytotoxic CD8 clonotypes in ibrutinib-treated CLL. Study context: By median roughly 72 months, approximately twelve had progressed and some 14 stayed remitted; responses had been 2 complete and about 25 partial.

Losses at the gene ends were 6 bases for V and 5 bases for J; bases not matched to a gene: 12. CDR3 size: 15 residues. Germline V lookup: CDR1 SGHTA, CDR2 FQGNSA. About this clone: As yet, its antigen is unknown.

Deep sequencing aimed at 1 in 200,000 to 1 in 1 million T cells' resolution. Data came from immunoSEQ multiplex PCR; TCRdb stores just in-frame clones and leaves some out. Found here are roughly 51,000 clones, about half of them singletons; the top ten hold about 31%. Study results and caveats: Against age-matched healthy donors, baseline clonality ran higher and tracked circulating CD8+ T-cell counts.

The sequence was collected from a human donor with chronic lymphocytic leukemia. Sample: PBMCs, taken after 12 months of ibrutinib treatment. The rearrangement uses TRBV7-2 and TRBJ2-7; 8 positions agree with TRBD2. The CDR3 here is CASSSGTRSFNEQYF. CDR3 coding DNA: TGTGCCAGCAGTTCCGGGACTAGGAGTTTTAACGAGCAGTACTTC.